One and the same sample provided the 9 T cell receptor beta chains below, sequenced in a study of T cell clones after liver transplantation. Here immunoSEQ multiplex PCR was the method, and the copy in TCRdb shows in-frame clones only, minus some. Here the sample spans more than 70,000 clones, over 65% being singletons. Sequenced material: CD4+ T cells from blood, taken at the 22-month timepoint. Every receptor here comes from a human patient who received a liver transplant. Part of the T cell pool may stem from the graft donor.

This sequence joins TRBV19 and TRBJ2-7, with D possibly being TRBD1 (5 bases). The V and J ends lost 3 bases and 3 bases respectively, with 15 bases between them. Germline-derived CDR1 and CDR2 are LNHDA and SQIVND (reference sequence). The CDR3 has 15 amino acids. For the CDR3, the DNA is TGTGCCAGTAGTATCCGCTTAGACAGTTACTACGAGCAGTACTTC. Translation gives CASSIRLDSYYEQYF.

The chain recombines TRBV5-1 with TRBJ2-7, with a possible D match to TRBD1 (6 bases). The CDR3 spans 15 residues. The V gene lost 7 bases and the J gene lost 5 bases, with 22 bases spanning the gap. CDR1 and CDR2 (germline): SGHRS, YFSETQ. DNA for the CDR3: TGCGCCAGCGGCCCCGGAGCAGGGGCGTTCCACGAGCAGTACTTC. Translated, it gives CASGPGAGAFHEQYF.

The chain is built from TRBV7-9 and TRBJ1-2; D is unresolved. V lost 1 base to trimming and J lost 7 bases, with 7 bases between them. Looked up from germline, CDR1 is SEHNR and CDR2 is FQNEAQ (reference sequence). This CDR3 region has 12 residues. CDR3 amino acids: CASSLEARGYTF. In DNA form, the CDR3 reads TGTGCCAGCAGCTTAGAGGCGCGTGGCTACACCTTC.

The chain joins TRBV30 to TRBJ1-2; D gene uncertain. Trimming left V 4 bases short and J 7 bases short, with 16 bases between. Germline CDR1 and CDR2: GTSNPN and SVGIG (reference sequence). This CDR3 contains 13 residues. CDR3 DNA: TGTGCCTGGAAAACCTCGTTGATCAGTGGCTACACCTTC. Residues: CAWKTSLISGYTF.

This sequence joins TRBV10-3 and TRBJ1-2; possibly TRBD1 for D (5 bases). V was shortened by 3 bases and J by 4 bases, with 12 bases between the two germline ends. CDR1 is ENHRY and CDR2 is SYGVKD in the germline V gene. The CDR3 is 14 amino acids. CDR3 sequence reads: CAISEQQGSYGYTF. The CDR3 bases are TGTGCCATCAGTGAACAGCAGGGTAGCTATGGCTACACCTTC.

The V gene is TRBV30, the J gene TRBJ2-7, with 8 bases fitting TRBD1. The V segment lost 2 bases and the J segment 1 base; nucleotides outside the gene matches: 7. The CDR3 has 15 amino acids. Germline V gene sequence: CDR1 GTSNPN, CDR2 SVGIG (reference sequence). This CDR3 is CAWSTRGTGSYEQYF. DNA for the CDR3: TGTGCCTGGAGTACCCGAGGGACAGGATCCTACGAGCAGTACTTC. Combining the CDR3 with reference TRBV30 and TRBJ2-7 gives the whole variable domain SQTIHQWPATLVQPVGSPLSLECTVEGTSNPNLYWYRQAAGRGLQLLFYSVGIGQISSEVPQNLSASRPQDRQFILSSKKLLLSDSGFYLCAWSTRGTGSYEQYFGPGTRLTVT.

CDR3 sequence: CASSARQGSEQYF. Here the CDR3 DNA reads TGTGCCAGCAGTGCTCGACAGGGAAGCGAGCAGTACTTC. The chain carries TRBV25-1 and TRBJ2-7; TRBD1 agrees at 7 bases. This CDR3 contains 13 residues. Trimming at V came to 4 bases and at J to 6 bases, leaving 6 bases not matched to a gene. Germline CDR1 MGHDK, CDR2 SYGVNS.

The chain carries TRBV4-3 and TRBJ2-1, with D perhaps matching TRBD1 (7 bases). The CDR3 is 14 residues long. V lost 6 bases to trimming and J lost 8 bases, with 17 bases between them. Germline lookup yields CDR1 LGHNA and CDR2 YSLEER. CDR3 sequence reads: CASSGGGVKDEQFF. The DNA of the CDR3 is TGCGCCAGCAGTGGAGGGGGCGTTAAGGATGAGCAGTTCTTC.

The rearrangement joins TRBV25-1 to TRBJ1-3, with 8 bases matching TRBD1. Germline CDR1 is MGHDK and CDR2 is SYGVNS. V was clipped by 0 bases and J by 0 bases; unmatched bases: 1. CDR3 length: 16 residues. The CDR3 DNA reads TGTGCCAGCAGTGAATATGGGACAGGCTCTGGAAACACCATATATTTT. Protein: CASSEYGTGSGNTIYF. Drawing the rest from reference TRBV25-1 and TRBJ1-3, the complete variable domain is EADIYQTPRYLVIGTGKKITLECSQTMGHDKMYWYQQDPGMELHLIHYSYGVNSTEKGDLSSESTVSRIRTEHFPLTLESARPSHTSQYLCASSEYGTGSGNTIYFGEGSWLTVV.